The clone carrying this TCR beta chain was seen once. What it recognizes is unknown. The data originate from a study of T cell responses to AZD1222 COVID-19 vaccine. Study-wide results and caveats: Increases in Spike-specific TCR breadth and depth were seen after two AZD1222 doses. Seropositive at baseline were only six AZD1222 recipients.

Trimming removed 5 bases from V and 1 base from J, with 12 bases in between. Germline loops: CDR1 MNHEY, CDR2 SVGAGI. The CDR3 loop spans 14 amino acids. Assay used: immunoSEQ multiplex PCR; TCRdb lists only in-frame clones, some missing. Found here are some 120,000 clones, around nine tenths of them singletons; the top ten hold around 10%. Sample: peripheral blood, taken on day 0 of MenACWY control vaccination. The chain is built from TRBV6-5 and TRBJ2-7; TRBD1 is a possible D gene (6 bases). This clonotype was sampled from an adult in good health. The CDR3 DNA is TGTGCCAGCAGTCCTCGGACAGATTCCTACGAGCAGTACTTC. Its translation: CASSPRTDSYEQYF.